The rows below give T cell receptor beta chains drawn from one sample of a study of cytomegalovirus exposure and HLA in healthy donors. The method was immunoSEQ multiplex PCR; TCRdb's version includes in-frame clones alone and lacks a portion of them. The table records 200,000 or so clones, around 79% of them present only once. Input material: PBMCs. These receptors all stem from a male donor in good health and CMV-seropositive. The CDR3 runs from the conserved cysteine through the conserved F or W. D genes are given only for firm matches. Some rows mark clone size as missing; the rest say once, few, many or name a class of expanded clone.

cdr3_aa	cdr3_nt	d_call	j_call	clone_size	v_call
CASSLSSYGDSPLHF	TGTGCCAGCAGCCTATCTAGTTACGGTGATTCACCCCTCCACTTT	-	TRBJ1-6	-	TRBV5-4
CASTPVIGSGEQYF	TGTGCCAGCACCCCGGTGATTGGGAGTGGAGAGCAGTACTTC	-	TRBJ2-7	-	TRBV7-8
CASRETAYEQYF	TGTGCCAGCAGGGAGACGGCCTACGAGCAGTACTTC	-	TRBJ2-7	-	TRBV6-5
CASQDQVGNQPQHF	TGTGCCAGTCAAGACCAGGTCGGCAATCAGCCCCAGCATTTT	-	TRBJ1-5	-	TRBV28
CASSQVPGLAGNEQFF	TGCGCCAGCAGCCAAGTTCCGGGACTAGCGGGCAATGAGCAGTTCTTC	TRBD2	TRBJ2-1	-	TRBV4-1
CASSTVGGITGELFF	TGTGCCAGCAGTACAGTGGGGGGAATCACCGGGGAGCTGTTTTTT	-	TRBJ2-2	-	TRBV6-6
CASSQEMSLEFSYNEQFF	TGCGCCAGCAGCCAAGAGATGTCGCTGGAGTTCTCCTACAATGAGCAGTTCTTC	-	TRBJ2-1	-	TRBV4-3
CASISGGANTGELFF	TGTGCCAGCATTAGCGGGGGGGCCAACACCGGGGAGCTGTTTTTT	TRBD2	TRBJ2-2	-	TRBV6-5
CATRQGATNEKLFF	TGCGCCACGAGACAGGGGGCAACTAATGAAAAACTGTTTTTT	TRBD1	TRBJ1-4	-	TRBV5-1
CASSQERGGYEQYF	TGCGCCAGCAGCCAAGAGAGGGGAGGATACGAGCAGTACTTC	-	TRBJ2-7	-	TRBV4-3
CASSQGANQPQHF	TGTGCCAGTTCACAGGGGGCTAATCAGCCCCAGCATTTT	TRBD1	TRBJ1-5	-	TRBV19
CASTPGRAVGYTF	TGTGCCAGCACCCCGGGGAGAGCAGTCGGCTACACCTTC	-	TRBJ1-2	-	TRBV6-1
CASLSVGASYEQYF	TGTGCCAGCCTCTCGGTGGGCGCCTCCTACGAGCAGTACTTC	-	TRBJ2-7	-	TRBV28
CASSSDGPIWAYEQYF	TGTGCCAGCAGTTCCGACGGCCCAATTTGGGCCTACGAGCAGTACTTC	-	TRBJ2-7	once	TRBV7-3
CASSQEHVGGGQPQHF	TGCGCCAGCAGCCAAGAGCACGTCGGGGGAGGGCAGCCCCAGCATTTT	-	TRBJ1-5	-	TRBV4-3
CASSWGTPEPAYNSPLHF	TGTGCCAGCAGTTGGGGGACTCCCGAACCCGCCTATAATTCACCCCTCCACTTT	-	TRBJ1-6	few	TRBV27
CASSQDAAGYYEQYF	TGCGCCAGCAGCCAAGATGCGGCAGGGTATTACGAGCAGTACTTC	-	TRBJ2-7	-	TRBV4-3
CASHRGNTGELFF	TGTGCCAGCCACAGGGGGAACACCGGGGAGCTGTTTTTT	TRBD1	TRBJ2-2	-	TRBV19
CASRGQDQETQYF	TGTGCCAGCCGCGGACAGGACCAAGAGACCCAGTACTTC	TRBD1	TRBJ2-5	once	TRBV25-1
CASSSEGQREVTQYF	TGTGCCAGCAGTTCCGAGGGACAGCGAGAGGTGACCCAGTACTTC	TRBD1	TRBJ2-5	-	TRBV6-5
CASSQEWLAGATDTQYF	TGTGCCAGCAGCCAAGAATGGTTGGCGGGAGCGACAGATACGCAGTATTTT	TRBD2	TRBJ2-3	-	TRBV4-2
CASSQTQGGFYEQYF	TGCGCCAGCAGCCAAACCCAGGGGGGTTTCTACGAGCAGTACTTC	-	TRBJ2-7	-	TRBV4-3
CASSFRGPGQDFSGANVLTF	TGTGCCAGCAGCTTTAGAGGTCCGGGACAGGATTTTTCTGGGGCCAACGTCCTGACTTTC	TRBD1	TRBJ2-6	once	TRBV7-3
CASSPQGQPQHF	TGTGCCAGCAGTCCGCAGGGACAGCCCCAGCATTTT	-	TRBJ1-5	-	TRBV6-6
CATSEQGAPEKLFF	TGTGCCACCAGCGAGCAGGGGGCACCTGAAAAACTGTTTTTT	TRBD1	TRBJ1-4	-	TRBV15
CASTGQTGKGSDTQYF	TGTGCCAGCACCGGACAGACAGGGAAAGGGTCAGATACGCAGTATTTT	TRBD1	TRBJ2-3	-	TRBV2
CASSRAGGPYEQYF	TGTGCCAGCAGTCGTGCGGGAGGGCCTTACGAGCAGTACTTC	TRBD2	TRBJ2-7	once	TRBV27